Each of the 14 T cell receptor beta chains below was sequenced from the same sample in a study of blood T cell repertoires in COVID-19. Sequenced by immunoSEQ multiplex PCR; TCRdb stores in-frame clones only, minus some. The sample shows 250,000 or so clones, more than 80% of them seen only once. The material sequenced was peripheral blood. The receptors come from a human donor in a cohort sampled during active COVID-19.

This rearrangement joins TRBV30 to TRBJ1-5, with a weak D call TRBD1 (5 bases). CDR3 size: 15 residues. Germline CDR1 GTSNPN, CDR2 SVGIG (reference sequence). V lost 1 base and J 1 base, leaving 11 bases between the germline ends. The CDR3 protein is CAWSGGGRSNQPQHF. The DNA of the CDR3 is TGTGCCTGGAGTGGGGGGGGGAGAAGCAATCAGCCCCAGCATTTT.

The chain recombines TRBV7-2 with TRBJ2-3; D possibly corresponds to TRBD2 (6 bases). CDR3 length: 14 amino acids. Trimming removed 8 bases at V and 6 bases at J, with 18 bases between. Looked up from germline, CDR1 is SGHTA and CDR2 is FQGNSA. The CDR3 sequence is CASVLQAGRDTQYF. The CDR3 DNA reads TGTGCCAGCGTCCTACAGGCGGGGAGGGATACGCAGTATTTT.

This clone was observed many times. This chain's CDR3 is CAWSEYAQREKLFF. The CDR3 nucleotides are TGTGCCTGGAGTGAGTACGCCCAGCGGGAAAAACTGTTTTTT. The J gene is TRBJ1-4, the V gene TRBV30; D is uncertain. The V end was cut by 1 base, the J end by 8 bases, with 14 bases between. In germline, CDR1 is GTSNPN, CDR2 SVGIG (reference sequence). The CDR3 contains 14 residues.

This rearrangement joins TRBV9 to TRBJ1-3; unclear D gene. The CDR3 has 15 residues. CDR1 is SGDLS and CDR2 is YYNGEE in the germline V gene. V lost 0 bases to trimming and J lost 0 bases, with 7 bases between them. The CDR3 region has the DNA TGTGCCAGCAGCGTAGGGTCAGACTCTGGAAACACCATATATTTT. It yields the protein CASSVGSDSGNTIYF.

The chain links TRBV7-8 to TRBJ1-6; D gene uncertain. Between the trimmed V and J ends, which lost 0 bases and 7 bases, there was a span of 13 bases. Germline CDR1 and CDR2: SGHVS and FQNEAQ. CDR3 length equals 16 residues. CDR3 region: CASSLAKAAGNSPLHF. CDR3 coding DNA: TGTGCCAGCAGCTTAGCGAAGGCGGCCGGGAATTCACCCCTCCACTTT.

V usage is TRBV19 and J usage is TRBJ2-1; 14 nucleotides agree with TRBD2. This CDR3 is built from 14 residues. CDR1 is LNHDA, CDR2 SQIVND, per germline (reference sequence). With 5 bases clipped from V and 13 bases from J, the junction kept 7 bases outside the gene matches. The DNA of the CDR3 is TGTGCCAGTAGTCCAACCGGGACTAGCGGGAGTCAGTTCTTC. This codes for CASSPTGTSGSQFF.

V gene TRBV7-6 combines with J gene TRBJ2-7; 8 nucleotides agree with TRBD1. Germline V CDR1 and CDR2: SGHVS, FNYEAQ. The length of the CDR3 is 14 residues. V lost 8 bases and J lost 7; bases outside the gene matches: 13. CDR3 in amino acids: CASSTGTGLREQYF. Here the CDR3 DNA reads TGTGCCAGCTCTACCGGGACAGGATTACGTGAGCAGTACTTC.

The genes are TRBV28 and TRBJ1-2; tentative D call: TRBD1 (5 bases). From germline, CDR1 is MDHEN and CDR2 SYDVKM. V lost 6 bases to trimming and J lost 1 base, with 9 bases between them. This CDR3 contains 13 residues. For the CDR3, the DNA is TGTGCCAGCAGGGGGGGTGGTAACTATGGCTACACCTTC. Translation gives CASRGGGNYGYTF.

J is TRBJ1-2 and V is TRBV5-1, with 11 nucleotides matching TRBD1. Per the germline V gene, CDR1 is SGHRS and CDR2 is YFSETQ. The CDR3 consists of 16 residues. The V segment lost 0 bases and the J segment 3 bases; nucleotides outside the gene matches: 4. As DNA, the CDR3 is TGCGCCAGCAGCTTGGCCCCGGGACAGGGGGACTATGGCTACACCTTC. Translated, it gives CASSLAPGQGDYGYTF.

V gene TRBV20-1 combines with J gene TRBJ1-2; D might be TRBD1 (6 bases). The CDR3 consists of 14 residues. V gave up 3 bases and J gave up 2 bases, with 13 bases separating them. Germline V gives CDR1 DFQATT, CDR2 SNEGSKA (reference sequence). The CDR3: CSASWGGANYGYTF. The CDR3 nucleotides are TGCAGTGCTAGTTGGGGGGGCGCGAACTATGGCTACACCTTC.

This clone was counted at least ten times. One end of the junction is discordant with germline, which a read error may explain. The rearrangement links TRBV12-3 or TRBV12-4 to TRBJ2-7; tentative D call: TRBD2 (6 bases). The CDR3 consists of 11 residues. CDR3 DNA sequence: TGTGCCAGCAGTCCGGGACTCATAATTACGTTC. Translation: CASSPGLIITF.

The chain is built from TRBV27 and TRBJ2-3, with 9 bases lining up with TRBD1. V trimming: 3 bases; J trimming: 0 bases; junction bases outside the gene matches: 1. The CDR3 is 15 residues long. From germline, CDR1 is MNHEY and CDR2 SMNVEV (reference sequence). The CDR3 nucleotides read TGTGCCAGCAGTTTGGGGACAGGGAGCACAGATACGCAGTATTTT. Protein sequence: CASSLGTGSTDTQYF.

The chain is built from TRBV27 and TRBJ2-2; 11 bases are shared with TRBD1. There are 17 residues in the CDR3. V was clipped by 3 bases and J by 6 bases; unmatched bases: 9. Per germline, CDR1 MNHEY and CDR2 SMNVEV (reference sequence). CDR3 in DNA: TGTGCCAGCAGTTTTAGGACAGGGGGCAGTGTCGCCGGGGAGCTGTTTTTT. Protein product: CASSFRTGGSVAGELFF.

J is TRBJ2-5 and V is TRBV7-9, with D perhaps TRBD2 (6 bases). The CDR3 length is 14 residues. V shed 5 bases and J shed 3 bases, with 13 bases lying between them. Germline assignment: CDR1 SEHNR and CDR2 FQNEAQ (reference sequence). CDR3 nucleotide sequence: TGTGCCAGCAGCCTCCCGGAGGGTAAAGAGACCCAGTACTTC. As protein: CASSLPEGKETQYF.